This T cell receptor beta chain came from a study of technical replicates of blood from a handful of donors. Clones were read by immunoSEQ multiplex PCR, and TCRdb kept only the in-frame ones, dropping some. The sample consists of about 66,000 clones, approximately 87% of them appearing once. This CDR3 spans 13 amino acids. With 4 bases clipped from V and 5 bases from J, the junction kept 4 bases outside the gene matches. Per germline, CDR1 MNHNS and CDR2 SASEGT. What was sequenced was PBMCs. The chain uses TRBV6-1 and TRBJ1-1; 7 bases line up with TRBD1. This TCR derives from a human donor in good health. Some clones in this sample may be carry-over from other donors' samples. The CDR3 reads CASSGQGWTEAFF. CDR3 coding DNA: TGTGCCAGCAGTGGACAGGGTTGGACTGAAGCTTTCTTT.